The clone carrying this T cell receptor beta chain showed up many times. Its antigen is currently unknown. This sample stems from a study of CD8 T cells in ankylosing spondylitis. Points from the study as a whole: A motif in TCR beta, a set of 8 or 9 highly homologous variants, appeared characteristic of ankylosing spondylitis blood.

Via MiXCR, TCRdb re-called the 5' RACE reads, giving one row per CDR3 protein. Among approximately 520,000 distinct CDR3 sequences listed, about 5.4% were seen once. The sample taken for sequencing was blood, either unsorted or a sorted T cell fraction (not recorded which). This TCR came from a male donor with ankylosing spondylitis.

The CDR3: CASSFEEVSGNTIYF. The CDR3, as DNA: TGTGCCAGCAGTTTTGAGGAGGTTTCTGGAAACACCATATATTTT. The genes are TRBV12-3 or TRBV12-4 and TRBJ1-3; no firm D call. This CDR3 has 15 residues. The ends were cut back, 3 bases at V and 1 base at J, with 10 bases in the middle.